This is a list of T cell receptor beta chains from one sample in a study of T cells in Graves' hyperthyroidism and ophthalmopathy. TCRdb re-derived calls from the multiplex PCR reads in MiXCR, one entry per CDR3 protein. Among some 620,000 distinct CDR3 sequences listed, around 15% were seen once. The source material was blood. These TCRs come from a woman in her 30s with Graves' hyperthyroidism. CDR3s include the opening cysteine and the closing phenylalanine or tryptophan. The D gene is left open where the match is weak. Rows give clone size only sometimes, using once, few, many, or a class for an expanded clone.

cdr3_aa cdr3_nt v_call d_call clone_size j_call
CASSEVGATEAFF TGTGCCAGCAGTGAAGTAGGGGCAACTGAAGCTTTCTTT TRBV6-1 NA NA TRBJ1-1
CASSQDWTVSYGYTF TGTGCCAGCAGCCAAGACTGGACAGTCTCCTATGGCTACACCTTC TRBV4-2 NA few TRBJ1-2
CSVIGTGGGNEKLFF TGCAGCGTGATTGGGACAGGGGGAGGGAATGAAAAACTGTTTTTT TRBV29-1 TRBD1 NA TRBJ1-4
CASSPTRTETANEQFF TGTGCCAGCAGCCCTACTAGAACCGAAACTGCCAATGAGCAGTTCTTC TRBV5-1 NA once TRBJ2-1
CASSLGGSRGETQYF TGTGCCAGCAGCTTAGGAGGAAGCAGAGGGGAGACCCAGTACTTC TRBV11-2 NA many TRBJ2-5
CASMDPFRSYEQYF TGTGCCAGCATGGACCCCTTTCGCTCCTACGAGCAGTACTTC TRBV6-1 NA many TRBJ2-7
CASSVVAGAHYNEQFF TGTGCCAGCAGCGTAGTAGCGGGAGCGCATTACAATGAGCAGTTCTTC TRBV9 TRBD2 few TRBJ2-1
CSARGTGDTEAFF TGCAGTGCTAGGGGGACAGGGGACACTGAAGCTTTCTTT TRBV20-1 TRBD1 few TRBJ1-1
CASREDRGSYNEQFF TGTGCCAGCAGAGAGGACAGGGGCTCCTACAATGAGCAGTTCTTC TRBV12-3/TRBV12-4 TRBD1 NA TRBJ2-1
CASNPQGNDGELFF TGTGCCAGCAATCCACAGGGTAACGACGGGGAGCTGTTTTTT TRBV2 NA many TRBJ2-2
CASSSPRRGTASSQETQYF TGTGCCAGCAGCTCGCCCCGGAGGGGTACGGCTAGCTCCCAAGAGACCCAGTACTTC TRBV11-2 NA many TRBJ2-5
CASSVGSGGSQETQYF TGTGCCAGCAGTGTAGGTAGCGGGGGCAGCCAAGAGACCCAGTACTTC TRBV7-2 TRBD2 many TRBJ2-5
CASSVPGQGALPSGRPYNEQFF TGCGCCAGCAGCGTGCCGGGACAGGGGGCTTTGCCTAGCGGGAGGCCCTACAATGAGCAGTTCTTC TRBV5-1 NA few TRBJ2-1
CASERNPGQGERGYTF TGTGCCAGCGAGAGAAACCCGGGACAGGGAGAACGTGGCTACACCTTC TRBV28 TRBD1 many TRBJ1-2
CASSPGIGGDTGELFF TGTGCCAGCAGCCCAGGAATCGGTGGTGACACCGGGGAGCTGTTTTTT TRBV3-1 NA many TRBJ2-2
CSVDSGAGEQYF TGCAGCGTTGATTCGGGGGCTGGCGAGCAGTACTTC TRBV29-1 NA many TRBJ2-7
CASRAGGPSYEQYF TGTGCCAGCAGAGCGGGAGGGCCTTCCTACGAGCAGTACTTC TRBV25-1 TRBD2 NA TRBJ2-7
CASSLRWGETQYF TGTGCCAGCAGCTTAAGATGGGGCGAGACCCAGTACTTC TRBV6-1 NA many TRBJ2-5
CASSLFGREESYEQYF TGTGCCAGCAGCTTATTCGGGCGGGAGGAATCCTACGAGCAGTACTTC TRBV7-6 TRBD2 NA TRBJ2-7
CASSTDGNTEAFF TGTGCCAGCTCAACCGACGGGAACACTGAAGCTTTCTTT TRBV18 NA many TRBJ1-1
CSAPGTLAYEQYF TGCAGTGCTCCCGGGACACTCGCCTACGAGCAGTACTTC TRBV20-1 NA many TRBJ2-7
CASSRLRVGTEAFF TGTGCCAGCAGCCGACTAAGGGTAGGCACTGAAGCTTTCTTT TRBV3-1 NA many TRBJ1-1
CASRGYRGSPLHF TGTGCCAGCAGGGGATACAGGGGTTCACCCCTCCACTTT TRBV27 TRBD1 many TRBJ1-6
CASSLEVSPNEQFF TGCGCCAGCAGCTTGGAAGTATCTCCCAATGAGCAGTTCTTC TRBV5-1 NA NA TRBJ2-1
CASSVRGLVTEAFF TGTGCCAGCAGCGTCAGGGGGCTGGTGACTGAAGCTTTCTTT TRBV7-2 TRBD1 many TRBJ1-1
CASSQAGRTDTQYF TGTGCCAGCAGCCAGGCAGGGAGAACAGATACGCAGTATTTT TRBV3-1 NA few TRBJ2-3
CASSLPRTGPYEQYF TGTGCCAGCAGCTTACCGAGGACAGGGCCCTACGAGCAGTACTTC TRBV7-9 TRBD1 NA TRBJ2-7
CASSLGRAREQYF TGCGCCAGCAGCTTGGGTCGGGCACGGGAGCAGTACTTC TRBV5-1 NA NA TRBJ2-7